These 18 T cell receptor beta chains were sequenced from one sample in a study of T cells in Graves' hyperthyroidism and ophthalmopathy (dated 2019 in TCRdb). The protocol used for the library was multiplex PCR. Sequencing relied on an Illumina HiSeq 2000. The TCR beta CDR3 regions were amplified from RNA transcripts. For the first round of RT-PCR on the TCR CDR3, the HTBI primer set was used together with the Qiagen OneStep RT-PCR kit. TCRdb applied fastp at Q25 and MiXCR to the public reads, then kept only in-frame beta chains. Every entry covers one CDR3 protein and lists the most common genes and DNA from its rows. This sample lists 370,000 or so distinct CDR3 sequences; approximately 12% were detected once. The ten largest clones represent around 20% of the sample. Sequenced: blood. These receptors came from a man between 25 and 39 years old with Graves' hyperthyroidism that later progressed to Graves' ophthalmopathy.

This chain links TRBV24-1 with TRBJ2-1; D gene unclear. Trimming cost V 0 bases and J 4 bases, with 6 bases left between them. Germline loops: CDR1 KGHDR, CDR2 SFDVKD. This CDR3 comprises 14 residues. Written as DNA, the CDR3 is TGTGCCACCAGTGATTTGGGACCTTACAATGAGCAGTTCTTC. This codes for CATSDLGPYNEQFF.

The rearrangement joins TRBV20-1 to TRBJ1-5, with D possibly being TRBD1 (5 bases). The germline V and J ends were trimmed by 6 bases and 2 bases, with 14 bases remaining between them. This CDR3 has 14 residues. Per the germline V gene, CDR1 is DFQATT and CDR2 is SNEGSKA (reference sequence). The DNA of the CDR3 is TGCAGTGCCCAGGGCACCCCGGGCAATCAGCCCCAGCATTTT. Its translation: CSAQGTPGNQPQHF.

This clonotype was found many times. The CDR3 protein is CASSTGGPRTQLNEKLFF. CDR3 DNA: TGTGCCAGCAGTACTGGGGGGCCTAGAACACAACTTAATGAAAAACTGTTTTTT. This rearrangement joins TRBV12-3 or TRBV12-4 to TRBJ1-4; D might be TRBD1 (6 bases). This CDR3 has 18 amino acids. Trimming stripped 5 bases from V and 4 bases from J, with 23 bases between.

This clonotype was counted ten times or more. The chain is built from TRBV6-1 and TRBJ2-1; a weak D match, TRBD2 (5 bases). The V end lost 6 bases, the J end lost 3 bases, and 15 bases lay between the germline ends. The CDR3 consists of 15 residues. Germline assignment: CDR1 MNHNS and CDR2 SASEGT. CDR3 protein: CASRGVGSIYNEQFF. CDR3 coding DNA: TGTGCCAGCAGGGGAGTAGGGAGTATCTACAATGAGCAGTTCTTC.

The chain joins TRBV12-3 or TRBV12-4 to TRBJ1-5, with D tentatively TRBD1 (5 bases). The CDR3 contains 14 residues. V shed 5 bases and J shed 4 bases, with 12 bases lying between them. CDR3 DNA: TGTGCCAGCAGTCTTGACAGTACGAATCAGCCCCAGCATTTT. As protein: CASSLDSTNQPQHF.

In regard to this clonotype: The junction shows a germline mismatch at one end, possibly a read error. The V and J genes are TRBV28 and TRBJ2-5; D is perhaps TRBD1 (6 bases). CDR1 and CDR2 from the germline V gene are MDHEN and SYDVKM. CDR3 length: 15 amino acids. Written as DNA, the CDR3 is TGTGCCGGCAGTTTACAGGGTGGCGGCCAAGAGACCCAGTACTTC. This sequence encodes CAGSLQGGGQETQYF.

The chain couples TRBV7-9 to TRBJ2-6; tentatively, D is TRBD1 (5 bases). V lost 3 bases and J 1 base, leaving 7 bases between the germline ends. This CDR3 is 15 amino acids long. Germline values: CDR1 SEHNR, CDR2 FQNEAQ (reference sequence). As DNA, the CDR3 is TGTGCCAGCAGCTTCAGGGAATCTGGGGCCAACGTCCTGACTTTC. The encoded protein is CASSFRESGANVLTF.

This clonotype has at least ten counts. The CDR3 DNA reads as TGTGCTAGTGGTAGGGACGGGTACACCGGGGAGCTGTTTTTT. Translating gives CASGRDGYTGELFF. V gene TRBV12-5 combines with J gene TRBJ2-2; D tentatively fits TRBD1 or TRBD2 (5 bases each). V was pared by 5 bases and J by 3 bases, with 10 bases between. Germline CDR1 and CDR2: LGHNT and FRNRAP. The CDR3 covers 14 residues.

This clonotype was seen repeatedly, ten times or more. The chain links TRBV2 to TRBJ1-1; D unclear. CDR1 is SNHLY, CDR2 FYNNEI, per germline. This CDR3 comprises 14 residues. Between the trimmed V and J ends, which lost 3 bases and 1 base, there was a span of 9 bases. The CDR3 loop reads CASSETTRNTEAFF. CDR3 DNA sequence: TGTGCCAGCAGTGAGACTACGAGGAACACTGAAGCTTTCTTT. The full variable domain, with the rest looked up from reference TRBV2 and TRBJ1-1, is EPEVTQTPSHQVTQMGQEVILRCVPISNHLYFYWYRQILGQKVEFLVSFYNNEISEKSEIFDDQFSVERPDGSNFTLKIRSTKLEDSAMYFCASSETTRNTEAFFGQGTRLTVV.

Ten or more counts support this clonotype. V usage is TRBV28 and J usage is TRBJ2-7; TRBD1 might be the D (5 bases). The CDR3 is 13 amino acids. Trimming took off 3 bases at V and 5 bases at J, with 11 bases between the two ends. Per the germline V gene, CDR1 is MDHEN and CDR2 is SYDVKM. CDR3 nucleotides: TGTGCCAGCAGTTTCAGGGCAGGGCACGAGCAGTACTTC. Amino acids: CASSFRAGHEQYF.

Many counts were recorded for this clonotype. The J gene is TRBJ2-3, the V gene TRBV24-1, with D unclear. There are 13 residues in the CDR3. Germline V gives CDR1 KGHDR, CDR2 SFDVKD. The germline V and J ends were trimmed by 1 base and 1 base, with 2 bases remaining between them. The CDR3 DNA is TGTGCCACCAGTGATTTCGGCACAGATACGCAGTATTTT. As protein: CATSDFGTDTQYF.

This clonotype was picked up a small number of times. This chain joins TRBV12-3 or TRBV12-4 and TRBJ2-6; 8 bases align to TRBD1. J gave up 0 bases and V 6 bases, and 7 bases lay outside the gene matches. This CDR3 has 17 residues. CDR3 region: CASRGQGFTSGANVLTF. CDR3 DNA: TGTGCCAGCAGAGGACAGGGCTTTACCTCTGGGGCCAACGTCCTGACTTTC.

The chain couples TRBV20-1 to TRBJ1-2; the match to TRBD1 covers 10 bases. Germline CDR1 DFQATT, CDR2 SNEGSKA (reference sequence). The CDR3 has 15 residues. The trim removed 2 bases at V and 3 bases at J, leaving 6 bases unmatched. DNA for the CDR3: TGCAGTGCTAGACCTGGACAGGGGGTCGACTATGGCTACACCTTC. Its protein is CSARPGQGVDYGYTF.

This rearrangement joins TRBV5-5 to TRBJ1-3, with D possibly matching TRBD1 (5 bases). V lost 3 bases and J lost 0, with 10 bases in between. The CDR3 sequence is 15 residues long. Looked up from germline, CDR1 is SGHKS and CDR2 is YYEKEE (reference sequence). Here the CDR3 reads CASSSRQYSGNTIYF. DNA for the CDR3: TGTGCCAGCAGCTCAAGACAGTACTCTGGAAACACCATATATTTT. Combining the CDR3 with reference TRBV5-5 and TRBJ1-3 gives the whole variable domain DAGVTQSPTHLIKTRGQQVTLRCSPISGHKSVSWYQQVLGQGPQFIFQYYEKEERGRGNFPDRFSARQFPNYSSELNVNALLLGDSALYLCASSSRQYSGNTIYFGEGSWLTVV.

The sample holds many counts of this clonotype. V and J are TRBV7-8 and TRBJ1-5; D might be TRBD1 (6 bases). Per the germline V gene, CDR1 is SGHVS and CDR2 is FQNEAQ. This CDR3 contains 14 residues. Trimming left V 5 bases short and J 3 bases short, with 11 bases between. The CDR3 DNA reads as TGTGCCAGCAGCCCCTACAGGGACAATCAGCCCCAGCATTTT. Amino acid sequence: CASSPYRDNQPQHF.

This clonotype was recorded many times. The gene calls are TRBV27 and TRBJ2-3; 8 bases are a match to TRBD1. The CDR3 totals 16 residues. Germline V gene data show CDR1 as MNHEY and CDR2 as SMNVEV (reference sequence). J was trimmed by 0 bases and V by 2 bases; bases with no gene match: 4. As DNA, the CDR3 is TGTGCCAGCAGTTTACGCAGGGGGCGAAGCACAGATACGCAGTATTTT. The encoded protein is CASSLRRGRSTDTQYF.

The V gene is TRBV28, the J gene TRBJ2-1, with D possibly TRBD2 on 5 matching bases. The CDR3 consists of 12 residues. CDR1 and CDR2 from the germline V gene are MDHEN and SYDVKM. Between the trimmed V and J ends, which lost 3 bases and 8 bases, there was a span of 8 bases. CDR3 protein: CASSLFGDEQFF. The DNA of the CDR3 is TGTGCCAGCAGTTTGTTCGGGGATGAGCAGTTCTTC.

This clonotype was picked up a small number of times. This chain connects TRBV4-2 to TRBJ2-7; the match to TRBD2 covers 11 bases. CDR1 is LGHNA and CDR2 is YNFKEQ in the germline V gene. The CDR3 extends over 17 amino acids. V lost 0 bases and J lost 1; bases outside the gene matches: 5. For the CDR3, the DNA is TGTGCCAGCAGCCAAGAGGTAGCGGGGGGGATATCCTACGAGCAGTACTTC. Translation: CASSQEVAGGISYEQYF.